This TCR beta chain was obtained from a study of cytomegalovirus exposure and HLA in healthy donors. Study-wide points: There were three CMV-associated chains whose specificity for CMV antigens was confirmed in vitro. Reportedly, cytomegalovirus status was diagnosed with high sensitivity and specificity.

The primer mix had 60 Vbeta and 13 Jbeta primers. Data came from immunoSEQ multiplex PCR; TCRdb stores just in-frame clones and leaves some out. The sample carries 200,000 to 250,000 clones, 70% to 85% recorded once. About this clone itself: Its antigen is unknown. Relative to the germline gene, one junction end is altered; a read error may explain this.

The specimen sequenced was PBMCs. The receptor comes from a woman aged 40 to 50 in good health and CMV-seronegative.

CDR3 bases: TGTGCCAGCAGCTTACCGGTAGCGGGGCCAGAGGCCCAGTACTTC. Amino acid sequence: CASSLPVAGPEAQYF. The chain employs TRBV7-2 and TRBJ2-5, with 8 bases lining up with TRBD2. This CDR3 is built from 15 residues. The germline V gene encodes CDR1 SGHTA and CDR2 FQGNSA. Filled out from reference TRBV7-2 and TRBJ2-5, the complete variable domain reads GAGVSQSPSNKVTEKGKDVELRCDPISGHTALYWYRQSLGQGLEFLIYFQGNSAPDKSGLPSDRFSAERTGGSVSTLTIQRTQQEDSAVYLCASSLPVAGPEAQYFGPGTRLLVL.